This T cell receptor beta chain was sequenced for a study of blood T cell repertoires in COVID-19. For the study at large: Acute and convalescent COVID-19 specimens originated in the United States, Italy and Spain. The cDNA or gDNA used as material had been derived from T cells, B-cell-depleted T cells, or PBMCs.

This clone was detected only a few times. V was cut by 2 bases and J by 3 bases, with 8 bases left in between. The CDR3 is made up of 13 amino acids. The germline V gene has CDR1 SGHNT and CDR2 YYREEE (reference sequence). Original handling: Estimates of nucleated cell counts were drawn from the amplification of reference gene primers. The protocol was immunoSEQ multiplex PCR, while the TCRdb copy is restricted to in-frame clones and leaves out a portion. V and J calls plus clone size are reproduced from that table; the DNA served to infer D and trimming. The sample holds more than 200,000 clones, approximately 86% seen once.

The sequenced sample was peripheral blood. The chain recombines TRBV5-4 with TRBJ2-5; a possible D gene is TRBD1 (6 bases). The sequence was obtained from a man younger than 40 with active or convalescent COVID-19. CDR3 bases: TGTGCCAGCAGCTTTAACAGGGAAGAGACCCAGTACTTC. It codes for CASSFNREETQYF.